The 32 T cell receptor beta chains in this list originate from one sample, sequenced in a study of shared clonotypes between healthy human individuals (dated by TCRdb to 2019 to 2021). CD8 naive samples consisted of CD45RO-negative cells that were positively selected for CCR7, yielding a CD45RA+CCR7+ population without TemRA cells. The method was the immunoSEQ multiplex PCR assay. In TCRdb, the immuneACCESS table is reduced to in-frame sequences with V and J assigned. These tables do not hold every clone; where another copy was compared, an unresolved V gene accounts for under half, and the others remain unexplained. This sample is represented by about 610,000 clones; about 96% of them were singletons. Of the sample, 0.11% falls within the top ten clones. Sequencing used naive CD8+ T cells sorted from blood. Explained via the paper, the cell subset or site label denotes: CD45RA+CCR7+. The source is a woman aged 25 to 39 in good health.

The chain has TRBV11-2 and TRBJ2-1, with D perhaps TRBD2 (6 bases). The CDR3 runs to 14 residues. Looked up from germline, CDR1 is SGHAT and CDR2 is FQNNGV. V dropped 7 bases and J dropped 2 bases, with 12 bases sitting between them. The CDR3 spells CASTPGLTYNEQFF. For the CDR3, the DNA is TGTGCCAGCACACCAGGACTAACCTACAATGAGCAGTTCTTC.

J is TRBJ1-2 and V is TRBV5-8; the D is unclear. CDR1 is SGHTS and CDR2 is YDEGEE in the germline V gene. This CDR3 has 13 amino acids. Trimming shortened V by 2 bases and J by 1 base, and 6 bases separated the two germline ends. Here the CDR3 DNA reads TGTGCCAGCAGCTTTTCCAATAACTATGGCTACACCTTC. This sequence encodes CASSFSNNYGYTF.

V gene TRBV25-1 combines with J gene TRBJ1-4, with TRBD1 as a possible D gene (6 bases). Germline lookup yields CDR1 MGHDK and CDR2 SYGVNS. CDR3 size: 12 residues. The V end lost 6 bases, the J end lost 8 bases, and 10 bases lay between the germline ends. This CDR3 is CASSPQGEKLFF. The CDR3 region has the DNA TGTGCCAGCAGCCCACAGGGAGAAAAACTGTTTTTT.

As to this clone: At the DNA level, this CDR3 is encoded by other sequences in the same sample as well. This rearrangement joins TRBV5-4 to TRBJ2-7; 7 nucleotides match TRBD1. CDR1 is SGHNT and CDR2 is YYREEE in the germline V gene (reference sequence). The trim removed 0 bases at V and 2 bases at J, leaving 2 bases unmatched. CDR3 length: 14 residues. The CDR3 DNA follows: TGTGCCAGCAGCTTGGGCCAGGGGGCCTACGAGCAGTACTTC. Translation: CASSLGQGAYEQYF.

The CDR3 region has the DNA TGCAGCGTTGAAGGGACTAGCGGGAGTGGACCCCGGGCCGGGGAGCTGTTTTTT. Its protein product is CSVEGTSGSGPRAGELFF. The chain couples TRBV29-1 to TRBJ2-2, with 13 bases identical to TRBD2. The CDR3 length is 18 residues. Germline CDR1 SQVTM, CDR2 ANQGSEA. The J segment lost 6 bases and the V segment lost 1 base, leaving 11 bases of the junction unmatched.

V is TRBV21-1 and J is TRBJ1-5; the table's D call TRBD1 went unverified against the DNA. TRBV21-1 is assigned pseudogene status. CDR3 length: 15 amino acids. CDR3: CASSKVTGSNQPQHF. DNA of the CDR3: TGTGCCAGCAGCAAAGTAACAGGGAGCAATCAGCCCCAGCATTTT.

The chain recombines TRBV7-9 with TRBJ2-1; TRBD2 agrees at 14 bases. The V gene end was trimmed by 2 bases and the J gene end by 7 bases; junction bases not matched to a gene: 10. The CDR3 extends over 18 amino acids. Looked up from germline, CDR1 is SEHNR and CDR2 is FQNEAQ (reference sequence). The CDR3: CASSLPLGTSGSPNEQFF. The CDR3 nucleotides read TGTGCCAGCAGCTTACCCCTTGGGACTAGCGGGAGTCCGAATGAGCAGTTCTTC. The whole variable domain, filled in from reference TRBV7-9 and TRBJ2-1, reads DTGVSQNPRHKITKRGQNVTFRCDPISEHNRLYWYRQTLGQGPEFLTYFQNEAQLEKSRLLSDRFSAERPKGSFSTLEIQRTEQGDSAMYLCASSLPLGTSGSPNEQFFGPGTRLTVL.

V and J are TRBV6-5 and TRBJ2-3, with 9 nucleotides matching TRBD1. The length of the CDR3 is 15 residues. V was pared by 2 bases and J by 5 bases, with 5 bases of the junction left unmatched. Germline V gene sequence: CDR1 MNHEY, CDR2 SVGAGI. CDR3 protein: CASSYRDREGDTQYF. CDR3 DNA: TGTGCCAGCAGTTACAGGGACAGGGAAGGAGATACGCAGTATTTT.

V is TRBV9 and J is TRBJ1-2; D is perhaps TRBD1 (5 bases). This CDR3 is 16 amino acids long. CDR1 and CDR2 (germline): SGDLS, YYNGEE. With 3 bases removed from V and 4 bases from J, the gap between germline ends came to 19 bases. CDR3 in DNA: TGTGCCAGCAGCGCCTTCTCCGGGACGGAGACCTATGGCTACACCTTC. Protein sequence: CASSAFSGTETYGYTF.

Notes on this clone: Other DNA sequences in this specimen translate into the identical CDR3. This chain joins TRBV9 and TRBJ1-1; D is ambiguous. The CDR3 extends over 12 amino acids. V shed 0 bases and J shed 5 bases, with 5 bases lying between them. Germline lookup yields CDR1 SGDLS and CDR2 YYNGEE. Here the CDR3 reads CASSVVRTEAFF. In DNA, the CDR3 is TGTGCCAGCAGCGTAGTGCGAACTGAAGCTTTCTTT.

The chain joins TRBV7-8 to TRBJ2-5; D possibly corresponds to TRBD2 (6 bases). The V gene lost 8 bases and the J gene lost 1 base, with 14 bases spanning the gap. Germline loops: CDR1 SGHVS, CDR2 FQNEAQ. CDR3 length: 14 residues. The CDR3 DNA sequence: TGTGCCAGCCCCCTGGGCGGGGCCCAAGAGACCCAGTACTTC. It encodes CASPLGGAQETQYF.

CDR3 region: CASSDTGGGTEAFF. In nucleotides, the CDR3 is TGTGCCAGCAGCGACACAGGGGGAGGAACTGAAGCTTTCTTT. V and J are TRBV2 and TRBJ1-1; 8 nucleotides align to TRBD1. CDR1 SNHLY and CDR2 FYNNEI come from the germline V gene. CDR3 size: 14 residues. V dropped 6 bases and J dropped 5; count of bases not matched to a gene: 8.

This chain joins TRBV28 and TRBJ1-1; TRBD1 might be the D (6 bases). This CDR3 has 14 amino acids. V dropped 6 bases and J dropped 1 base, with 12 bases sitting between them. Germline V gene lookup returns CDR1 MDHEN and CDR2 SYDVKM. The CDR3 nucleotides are TGTGCCAGCAGCTCAGGGGCCAGGAACACTGAAGCTTTCTTT. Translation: CASSSGARNTEAFF.

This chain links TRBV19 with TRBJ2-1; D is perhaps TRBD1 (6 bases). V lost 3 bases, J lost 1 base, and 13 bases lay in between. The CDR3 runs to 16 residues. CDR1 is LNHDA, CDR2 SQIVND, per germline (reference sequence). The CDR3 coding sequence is TGTGCCAGTAGTATTCAGGGGTTCGGATCCTACAATGAGCAGTTCTTC. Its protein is CASSIQGFGSYNEQFF.

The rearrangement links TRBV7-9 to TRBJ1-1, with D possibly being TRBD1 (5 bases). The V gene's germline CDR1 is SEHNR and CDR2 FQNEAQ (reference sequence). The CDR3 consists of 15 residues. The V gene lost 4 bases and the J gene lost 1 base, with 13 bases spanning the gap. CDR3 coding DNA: TGTGCCAGCAGCTCGGTTATCGGACAGAACACTGAAGCTTTCTTT. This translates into CASSSVIGQNTEAFF.

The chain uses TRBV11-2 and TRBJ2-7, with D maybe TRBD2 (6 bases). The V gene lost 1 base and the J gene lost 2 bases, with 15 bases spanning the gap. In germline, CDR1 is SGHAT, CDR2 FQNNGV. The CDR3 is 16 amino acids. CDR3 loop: CASSLVIAGTTYEQYF. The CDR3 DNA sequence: TGTGCCAGCAGCTTAGTAATCGCGGGAACAACCTACGAGCAGTACTTC.

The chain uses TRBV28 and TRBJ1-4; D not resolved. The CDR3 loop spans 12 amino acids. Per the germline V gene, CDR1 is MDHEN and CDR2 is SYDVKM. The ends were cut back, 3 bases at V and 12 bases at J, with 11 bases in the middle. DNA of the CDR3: TGTGCCAGCAGTTTTTCTCTGCAAGAACTGTTTTTT. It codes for CASSFSLQELFF. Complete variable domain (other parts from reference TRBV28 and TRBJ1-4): DVKVTQSSRYLVKRTGEKVFLECVQDMDHENMFWYRQDPGLGLRLIYFSYDVKMKEKGDIPEGYSVSREKKERFSLILESASTNQTSMYLCASSFSLQELFFGSGTQLSVL.

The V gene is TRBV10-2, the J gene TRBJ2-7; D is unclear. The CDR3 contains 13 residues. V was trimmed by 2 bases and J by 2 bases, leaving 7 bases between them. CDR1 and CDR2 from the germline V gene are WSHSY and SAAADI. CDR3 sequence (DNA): TGCGCCAGCAGTGAGGGCTGGGCCTACGAGCAGTACTTC. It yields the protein CASSEGWAYEQYF.

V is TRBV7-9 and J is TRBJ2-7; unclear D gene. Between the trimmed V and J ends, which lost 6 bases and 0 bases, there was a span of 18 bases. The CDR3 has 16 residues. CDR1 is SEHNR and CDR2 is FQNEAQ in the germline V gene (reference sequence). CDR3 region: CASSPLSSANSYEQYF. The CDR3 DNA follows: TGTGCCAGCAGTCCGTTGTCCAGCGCGAACTCCTACGAGCAGTACTTC.

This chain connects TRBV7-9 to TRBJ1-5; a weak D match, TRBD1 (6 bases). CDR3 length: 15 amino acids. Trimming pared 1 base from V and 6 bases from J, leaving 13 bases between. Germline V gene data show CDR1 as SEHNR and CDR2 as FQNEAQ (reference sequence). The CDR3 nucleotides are TGTGCCAGCAGCTTAGGTAACAGGGAGGTTCAGCCCCAGCATTTT. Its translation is CASSLGNREVQPQHF.

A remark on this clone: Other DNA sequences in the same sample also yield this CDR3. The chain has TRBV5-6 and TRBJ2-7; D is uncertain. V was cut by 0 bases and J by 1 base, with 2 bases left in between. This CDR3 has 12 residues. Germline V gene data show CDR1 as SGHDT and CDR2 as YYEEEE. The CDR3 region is CASSLVSYEQYF. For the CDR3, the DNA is TGTGCCAGCAGCTTGGTGTCCTACGAGCAGTACTTC.

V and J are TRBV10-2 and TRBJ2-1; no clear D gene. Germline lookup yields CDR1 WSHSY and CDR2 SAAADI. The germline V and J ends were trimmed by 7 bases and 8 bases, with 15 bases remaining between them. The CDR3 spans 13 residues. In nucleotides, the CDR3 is TGCGCCAGCACCTACGGGCTAGTCGATGAGCAGTTCTTC. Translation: CASTYGLVDEQFF.

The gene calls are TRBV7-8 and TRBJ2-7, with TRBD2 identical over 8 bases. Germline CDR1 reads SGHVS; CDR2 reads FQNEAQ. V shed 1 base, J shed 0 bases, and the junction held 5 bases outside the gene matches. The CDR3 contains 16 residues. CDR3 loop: CASSLVGSGTSYEQYF. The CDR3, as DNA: TGTGCCAGCAGCTTAGTGGGTAGCGGGACCTCCTACGAGCAGTACTTC.

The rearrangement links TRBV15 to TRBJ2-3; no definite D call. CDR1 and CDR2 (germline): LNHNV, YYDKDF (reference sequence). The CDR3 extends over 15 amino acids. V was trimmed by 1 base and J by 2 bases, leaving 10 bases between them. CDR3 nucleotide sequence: TGTGCCACCAGCAGAGTCGAGACCCTCACAGATACGCAGTATTTT. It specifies CATSRVETLTDTQYF.

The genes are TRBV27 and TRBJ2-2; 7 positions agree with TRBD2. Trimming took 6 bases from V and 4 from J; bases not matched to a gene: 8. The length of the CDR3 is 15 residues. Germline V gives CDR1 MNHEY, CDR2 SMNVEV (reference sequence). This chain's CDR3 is CASSPFGGGTGELFF. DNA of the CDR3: TGTGCCAGCAGCCCTTTTGGCGGGGGCACCGGGGAGCTGTTTTTT.

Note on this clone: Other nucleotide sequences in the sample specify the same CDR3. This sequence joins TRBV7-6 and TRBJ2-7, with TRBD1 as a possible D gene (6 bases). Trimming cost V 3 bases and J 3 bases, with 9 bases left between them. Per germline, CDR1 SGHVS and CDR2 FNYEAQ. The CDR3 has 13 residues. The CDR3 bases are TGTGCCAGCAGCTTGGACAGAAGCTACGAGCAGTACTTC. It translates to CASSLDRSYEQYF.

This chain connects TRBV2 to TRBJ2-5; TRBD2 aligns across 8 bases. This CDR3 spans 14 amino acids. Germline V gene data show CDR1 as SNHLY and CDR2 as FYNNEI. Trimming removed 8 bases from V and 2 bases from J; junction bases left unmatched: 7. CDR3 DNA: TGTGCCAGCTCTCTAAGCGGGGGACAAGAGACCCAGTACTTC. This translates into CASSLSGGQETQYF.

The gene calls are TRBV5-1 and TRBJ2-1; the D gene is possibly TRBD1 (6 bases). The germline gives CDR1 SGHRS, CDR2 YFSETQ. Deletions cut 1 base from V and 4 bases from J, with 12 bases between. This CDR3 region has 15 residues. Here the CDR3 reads CASSLPRGGYNEQFF. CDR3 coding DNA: TGCGCCAGCAGCTTGCCCAGGGGCGGATACAATGAGCAGTTCTTC.

The CDR3 loop is CAWRGVARDPDTQYF. In nucleotides, the CDR3 is TGTGCCTGGAGAGGAGTAGCTCGGGATCCAGATACGCAGTATTTT. V and J are TRBV30 and TRBJ2-3; D is possibly TRBD2 (5 bases). CDR1 is GTSNPN, CDR2 SVGIG, per germline (reference sequence). The CDR3 runs to 15 residues. Trimming pared 3 bases from V and 4 bases from J, leaving 17 bases between.

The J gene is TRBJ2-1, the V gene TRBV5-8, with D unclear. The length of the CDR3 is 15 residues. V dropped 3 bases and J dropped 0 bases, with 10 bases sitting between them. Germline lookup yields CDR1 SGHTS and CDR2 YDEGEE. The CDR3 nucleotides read TGTGCCAGCAGCTCGGACCCAAGCTCCTACAATGAGCAGTTCTTC. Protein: CASSSDPSSYNEQFF.

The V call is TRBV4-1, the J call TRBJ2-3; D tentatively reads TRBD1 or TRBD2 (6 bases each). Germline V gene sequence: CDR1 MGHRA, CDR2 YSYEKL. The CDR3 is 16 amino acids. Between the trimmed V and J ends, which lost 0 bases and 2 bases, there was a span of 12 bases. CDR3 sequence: CASSQEGGGPTDTQYF. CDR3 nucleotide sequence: TGCGCCAGCAGCCAAGAGGGTGGGGGGCCCACAGATACGCAGTATTTT.

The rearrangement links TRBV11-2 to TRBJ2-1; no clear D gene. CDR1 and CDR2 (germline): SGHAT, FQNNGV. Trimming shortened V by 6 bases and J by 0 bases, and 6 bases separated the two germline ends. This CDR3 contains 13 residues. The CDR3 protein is CASREGSYNEQFF. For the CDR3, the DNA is TGTGCCAGCAGAGAAGGCTCCTACAATGAGCAGTTCTTC.